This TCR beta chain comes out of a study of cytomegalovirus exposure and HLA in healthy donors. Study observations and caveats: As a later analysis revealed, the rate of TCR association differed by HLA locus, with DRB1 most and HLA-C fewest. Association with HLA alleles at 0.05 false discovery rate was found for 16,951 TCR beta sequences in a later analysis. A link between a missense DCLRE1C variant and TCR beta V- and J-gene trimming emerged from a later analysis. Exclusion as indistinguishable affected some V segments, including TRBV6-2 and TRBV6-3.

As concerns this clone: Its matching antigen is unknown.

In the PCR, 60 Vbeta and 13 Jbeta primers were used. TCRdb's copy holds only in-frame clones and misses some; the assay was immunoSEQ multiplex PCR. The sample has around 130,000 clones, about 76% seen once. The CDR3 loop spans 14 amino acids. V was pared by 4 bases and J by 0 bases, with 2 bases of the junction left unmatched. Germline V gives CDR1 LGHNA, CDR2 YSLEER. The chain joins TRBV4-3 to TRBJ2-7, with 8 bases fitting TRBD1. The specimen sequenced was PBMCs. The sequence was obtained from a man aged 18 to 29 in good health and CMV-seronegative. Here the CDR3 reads CASSRDRHSYEQYF. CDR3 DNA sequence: TGCGCCAGCAGCCGGGACAGGCACTCCTACGAGCAGTACTTC.